These 22 T cell receptor beta chains were sequenced from one sample in a study of blood T cell repertoires in COVID-19. Only in-frame clones appear in the TCRdb table, and some are missing; sequencing was by immunoSEQ multiplex PCR. This table holds around 300,000 clones, almost 85% found once. Source material: peripheral blood. These receptors all come from a human donor in a cohort sampled during active COVID-19.

The rearrangement uses TRBV19 and TRBJ2-7, with 7 nucleotides matching TRBD1. In germline, CDR1 is LNHDA, CDR2 SQIVND (reference sequence). The length of the CDR3 is 16 residues. The V segment lost 0 bases and the J segment 3 bases; nucleotides outside the gene matches: 8. CDR3 sequence (DNA): TGTGCCAGTAGTATAGACTCGACCGGGACAGTCTACGAGCAGTACTTC. This gives the protein CASSIDSTGTVYEQYF.

V usage is TRBV24-1 and J usage is TRBJ1-5; possible D gene TRBD1, 6 bases. V lost 2 bases and J 9 bases, leaving 16 bases between the germline ends. The V gene's germline CDR1 is KGHDR and CDR2 SFDVKD. The CDR3 has 15 amino acids. CDR3 sequence (DNA): TGTGCCACCAGTGATTCCAGGGGCTACCGAGGGCCCCAGCATTTT. Translating gives CATSDSRGYRGPQHF.

V gene TRBV27 combines with J gene TRBJ2-5; TRBD1 matches at 8 bases. The CDR3 totals 13 residues. With 5 bases clipped from V and 7 bases from J, the junction kept 6 bases outside the gene matches. Germline V gene sequence: CDR1 MNHEY, CDR2 SMNVEV (reference sequence). The CDR3 DNA is TGTGCCAGCAGTGCCAGGGGGCAGGGGACCCAGTACTTC. Translating gives CASSARGQGTQYF.

The chain carries TRBV19 and TRBJ2-7, with 10 nucleotides matching TRBD1. From germline, CDR1 is LNHDA and CDR2 SQIVND (reference sequence). The ends lost 6 bases at V and 3 bases at J; junction bases unmatched: 5. This CDR3 is 14 amino acids long. The CDR3 loop reads CASSPGTGVYEQYF. CDR3 bases: TGTGCCAGTAGCCCCGGGACAGGGGTCTACGAGCAGTACTTC.

The V and J genes are TRBV19 and TRBJ1-1; D gene ambiguous. Looked up from germline, CDR1 is LNHDA and CDR2 is SQIVND (reference sequence). V shed 8 bases and J shed 7 bases, with 14 bases lying between them. The CDR3 contains 12 residues. The CDR3 reads CASRPRAVEAFF. The CDR3 region has the DNA TGTGCCAGTCGCCCGAGGGCAGTTGAAGCTTTCTTT.

CDR3 loop: CASSLMRERAFF. The CDR3 DNA sequence: TGTGCCAGCAGCTTAATGAGGGAAAGAGCTTTCTTT. The genes are TRBV7-9 and TRBJ1-1; D remains ambiguous. Trimming stripped 2 bases from V and 10 bases from J, with 11 bases between. Germline V CDR1 and CDR2: SEHNR, FQNEAQ (reference sequence). The CDR3 runs 12 residues. The full variable domain, in which reference TRBV7-9 and TRBJ1-1 provide the parts outside the CDR3, is DTGVSQNPRHKITKRGQNVTFRCDPISEHNRLYWYRQTLGQGPEFLTYFQNEAQLEKSRLLSDRFSAERPKGSFSTLEIQRTEQGDSAMYLCASSLMRERAFFGQGTRLTVV.

The chain joins TRBV7-9 to TRBJ2-7, with 10 bases lining up with TRBD1. V was pared by 4 bases and J by 7 bases, with 7 bases of the junction left unmatched. This CDR3 contains 14 residues. Germline-derived CDR1 and CDR2 are SEHNR and FQNEAQ (reference sequence). CDR3 in DNA: TGTGCCAGCAGCTCCAGACAGGGGGCAGGTGAGCAGTACTTC. It encodes CASSSRQGAGEQYF.

The CDR3 DNA reads TGTGCCATAGGGGTTACAGGGAACAATCAGCCCCAGCATTTT. Amino acids: CAIGVTGNNQPQHF. The J gene is TRBJ1-5, the V gene TRBV15; perhaps TRBD1 as D (6 bases). The ends were cut back, 10 bases at V and 3 bases at J, with 16 bases in the middle. The V gene's germline CDR1 is LNHNV and CDR2 YYDKDF (reference sequence). The CDR3 covers 14 residues.

The CDR3 is CASSPRRGAETQYF. Written as DNA, the CDR3 is TGTGCCAGCAGCCCCCGGCGGGGGGCCGAGACCCAGTACTTC. This chain connects TRBV7-8 to TRBJ2-5; 8 bases match TRBD2. Trimming at V came to 5 bases and at J to 5 bases, leaving 7 bases not matched to a gene. The CDR3 has 14 amino acids. In germline, CDR1 is SGHVS, CDR2 FQNEAQ.

The V gene is TRBV2, the J gene TRBJ2-7, with TRBD1 as a possible D gene (6 bases). The CDR3 runs 14 residues. Germline V gene lookup returns CDR1 SNHLY and CDR2 FYNNEI. Trimming left V 0 bases short and J 1 base short, with 7 bases between. CDR3 protein: CASSEAQGSYEQYF. CDR3 bases: TGTGCCAGCAGTGAAGCGCAGGGGTCCTACGAGCAGTACTTC.

This clone was seen just once. The chain has TRBV7-3 and TRBJ1-1; 7 bases agree with TRBD1. This CDR3 region has 11 residues. The V gene end was trimmed by 4 bases and the J gene end by 13 bases; junction bases not matched to a gene: 6. The germline CDR1 and CDR2 sequences are SGHTA and FQGTGA. CDR3 bases: TGTGCCAGCAGCTCGGGACAGTTCGTTTTCTTT. Protein sequence: CASSSGQFVFF.

The V and J genes are TRBV7-9 and TRBJ2-7; 7 nucleotides line up with TRBD1. The germline V gene has CDR1 SEHNR and CDR2 FQNEAQ (reference sequence). V lost 5 bases, J lost 5 bases, and 6 bases stayed unmatched. The CDR3 has 13 residues. The CDR3 spells CASSTGTENEQYF. CDR3 DNA sequence: TGTGCCAGCAGCACCGGGACAGAGAACGAGCAGTACTTC.

The chain couples TRBV30 to TRBJ2-2; possibly TRBD1 for D (5 bases). Trimming left V 1 base short and J 4 bases short, with 13 bases between. The CDR3 is 15 amino acids. Germline V CDR1 and CDR2: GTSNPN, SVGIG (reference sequence). In nucleotides, the CDR3 is TGTGCCTGGAGTGACCCAGGGTTGGTCACCGGGGAGCTGTTTTTT. Translation: CAWSDPGLVTGELFF.

The V call is TRBV5-1, the J call TRBJ1-1; no definite D call. CDR3 length equals 13 residues. Germline V gene sequence: CDR1 SGHRS, CDR2 YFSETQ. V was trimmed by 4 bases and J by 10 bases, leaving 17 bases between them. The CDR3 sequence is CASSPGGQLGAFF. The CDR3 nucleotides read TGCGCCAGCAGCCCTGGAGGGCAGTTGGGAGCTTTCTTT.

The genes are TRBV21-1 and TRBJ1-6; the table gives TRBD1 as D, unverified against the DNA. TRBV21-1 is termed a pseudogene. The CDR3 has 17 amino acids. For the CDR3, the DNA is TGTGCCAGAACAATGAACCGCGGACAGGGGGTGTCTTCACCCCTCCACTTT. Its protein product is CARTMNRGQGVSSPLHF.

The chain employs TRBV7-9 and TRBJ2-3, with a weak D call TRBD1 (6 bases). The V gene lost 6 bases and the J gene lost 8 bases, with 18 bases spanning the gap. Germline CDR1 SEHNR, CDR2 FQNEAQ (reference sequence). This CDR3 has 14 amino acids. This CDR3 reads CASRNIQGKGTQYF. CDR3 sequence (DNA): TGTGCCAGCAGGAACATTCAGGGGAAAGGTACGCAGTATTTT.

The gene calls are TRBV10-3 and TRBJ2-5; D is unclear. The germline V gene encodes CDR1 ENHRY and CDR2 SYGVKD. V was trimmed by 0 bases and J by 5 bases, leaving 13 bases between them. The length of the CDR3 is 15 residues. Written as DNA, the CDR3 is TGTGCCATCAGTGAGTCGATTGGCGTCGGGGAGACCCAGTACTTC. Translating it yields CAISESIGVGETQYF.

The chain links TRBV6-1 to TRBJ1-5; no clear D. Between the trimmed V and J ends, which lost 3 bases and 1 base, there was a span of 7 bases. Germline V gene sequence: CDR1 MNHNS, CDR2 SASEGT. This CDR3 has 14 amino acids. The CDR3 sequence: CASSDWESNQPQHF. As DNA, the CDR3 is TGTGCCAGCAGTGATTGGGAGAGCAATCAGCCCCAGCATTTT.

The chain has TRBV18 and TRBJ1-5; 7 positions agree with TRBD1. CDR1 and CDR2 from the germline V gene are KGHSH and LQKENI. The CDR3 is 15 amino acids. Trimming removed 4 bases from V and 6 bases from J; junction bases left unmatched: 9. The CDR3 sequence: CASSLAGGGGQPQHF. The CDR3 coding sequence is TGTGCCAGCTCACTCGCAGGGGGAGGAGGTCAGCCCCAGCATTTT.

The chain links TRBV6-6 to TRBJ1-2; TRBD1 might be the D (5 bases). The germline CDR1 and CDR2 sequences are MNHNY and SVGAGI (reference sequence). V dropped 0 bases and J dropped 3 bases, with 11 bases sitting between them. This CDR3 region has 15 residues. CDR3 in DNA: TGTGCCAGCAGTTACTCCATCGGGGACTACTATGGCTACACCTTC. Its translation is CASSYSIGDYYGYTF.

The V gene is TRBV7-3, the J gene TRBJ2-3; a weak D match, TRBD2 (6 bases). V was cut by 5 bases and J by 4 bases, with 22 bases left in between. CDR3 length equals 17 residues. Germline V gene data show CDR1 as SGHTA and CDR2 as FQGTGA. CDR3 sequence (DNA): TGTGCCAGCAGCCGCCTTGCCCCGGGACTCAGTCCAGATACGCAGTATTTT. Translating gives CASSRLAPGLSPDTQYF.

The rearrangement uses TRBV3-1 (or the pseudogene TRBV3-2) and TRBJ1-1; no reliable D call. The CDR3 is 17 residues long. The V end was cut by 0 bases, the J end by 5 bases, with 19 bases between. Germline lookup yields CDR1 LGHDT and CDR2 YNNKEL (reference sequence). As DNA, the CDR3 is TGTGCCAGCAGCCAAGATCCCAGTTGGTCCGGGAGGACTGAAGCTTTCTTT. Amino acids: CASSQDPSWSGRTEAFF.